Following are 24 T cell receptor beta chains from one sample sequenced in a study of cytomegalovirus exposure and HLA in healthy donors. The repertoire was sequenced with immunoSEQ multiplex PCR; TCRdb's copy has only in-frame clones and lacks some. The sample has approximately 110,000 clones, 85% to 95% seen once; the top ten hold approximately 1.2%. The sample comprised PBMCs. The source of these receptors is a woman aged 18-29 years in good health and CMV-seronegative.

The chain uses TRBV28 and TRBJ1-1, with D possibly TRBD1 on 5 matching bases. Germline CDR1 MDHEN, CDR2 SYDVKM. Between the trimmed V and J ends, which lost 5 bases and 6 bases, there was a span of 10 bases. The CDR3 loop spans 12 amino acids. CDR3 nucleotides: TGTGCCAGCAGTACTCAGGGCTCTGAAGCTTTCTTT. It specifies CASSTQGSEAFF.

The chain uses TRBV18 and TRBJ1-5; TRBD1 might be the D (6 bases). The germline CDR1 and CDR2 sequences are KGHSH and LQKENI. This CDR3 has 15 residues. V dropped 3 bases and J dropped 7 bases, with 16 bases sitting between them. CDR3 bases: TGTGCCAGCTCACCCGGAGGGGGGGGTAACCAGCCCCAGCATTTT. As protein: CASSPGGGGNQPQHF.

The V and J genes are TRBV9 and TRBJ2-1; 8 bases align to TRBD2. V was pared by 3 bases and J by 6 bases, with 8 bases of the junction left unmatched. CDR1 and CDR2 from the germline V gene are SGDLS and YYNGEE. CDR3 size: 15 residues. CDR3: CASSARTSPTNEQFF. The DNA of the CDR3 is TGTGCCAGCAGCGCAAGGACTAGCCCAACCAATGAGCAGTTCTTC.

The sample holds one count of this clone. This rearrangement joins TRBV28 to TRBJ2-2; 10 bases are a match to TRBD2. The CDR3 length is 15 residues. V lost 4 bases and J lost 5; bases outside the gene matches: 4. The V gene's germline CDR1 is MDHEN and CDR2 SYDVKM. This CDR3 reads CASSSVAGGTGELFF. The DNA of the CDR3 is TGTGCCAGCAGTTCCGTAGCGGGGGGAACCGGGGAGCTGTTTTTT.

The chain is built from TRBV5-1 and TRBJ2-1; 8 positions agree with TRBD2. Germline-derived CDR1 and CDR2 are SGHRS and YFSETQ. CDR3 length: 16 amino acids. The V segment lost 1 base and the J segment 6 bases; nucleotides outside the gene matches: 9. CDR3: CASSLIEREPGNEQFF. The CDR3 DNA is TGCGCCAGCAGCTTGATAGAGCGGGAGCCAGGCAATGAGCAGTTCTTC. Combining the CDR3 with reference TRBV5-1 and TRBJ2-1 gives the whole variable domain KAGVTQTPRYLIKTRGQQVTLSCSPISGHRSVSWYQQTPGQGLQFLFEYFSETQRNKGNFPGRFSGRQFSNSRSEMNVSTLELGDSALYLCASSLIEREPGNEQFFGPGTRLTVL.

The chain links TRBV5-6 to TRBJ2-1; tentatively, D is TRBD2 (6 bases). V lost 2 bases and J 10 bases, leaving 19 bases between the germline ends. The CDR3 loop spans 15 amino acids. Per the germline V gene, CDR1 is SGHDT and CDR2 is YYEEEE. The CDR3 reads CASSFRSGRGSEQFF. The CDR3 bases are TGTGCCAGCAGCTTCCGAAGCGGGCGAGGGAGCGAGCAGTTCTTC.

The gene calls are TRBV29-1 and TRBJ1-1; D unclear. V was shortened by 6 bases and J by 0 bases, with 11 bases between the two germline ends. Germline lookup yields CDR1 SQVTM and CDR2 ANQGSEA. This CDR3 spans 13 amino acids. The chain's CDR3 is CSVCGRMNTEAFF. The CDR3 DNA reads TGCAGCGTGTGCGGGCGGATGAACACTGAAGCTTTCTTT.

The gene calls are TRBV6-6 and TRBJ1-5, with D possibly being TRBD1 (6 bases). Germline lookup yields CDR1 MNHNY and CDR2 SVGAGI (reference sequence). V was cut by 7 bases and J by 4 bases, with 11 bases left in between. The CDR3 extends over 13 amino acids. The CDR3 bases are TGTGCCAGCAAAGGACAGATTAATCAGCCCCAGCATTTT. Translated, it gives CASKGQINQPQHF.

The chain recombines TRBV6-5 with TRBJ1-6; maybe TRBD1 (6 bases). Trimming left V 6 bases short and J 7 bases short, with 19 bases between. The CDR3 is 16 residues long. Germline loops: CDR1 MNHEY, CDR2 SVGAGI. The CDR3 sequence is CASSYTTGHLNSPLHF. The CDR3 DNA is TGTGCCAGCAGCTACACCACGGGACACCTGAATTCACCCCTCCACTTT.

This clone was recorded once. The rearrangement links TRBV18 to TRBJ1-5; D unresolved. From germline, CDR1 is KGHSH and CDR2 LQKENI. The V end was cut by 1 base, the J end by 3 bases, with 13 bases between. The CDR3 runs to 16 residues. The CDR3 sequence: CASSPQGGSNNQPQHF. CDR3 bases: TGTGCCAGCTCACCACAGGGAGGTTCCAACAATCAGCCCCAGCATTTT.

The chain carries TRBV6-6 and TRBJ2-5; tentative D call: TRBD2 (5 bases). Trimming left V 4 bases short and J 7 bases short, with 10 bases between. Germline CDR1 MNHNY, CDR2 SVGAGI (reference sequence). This CDR3 has 12 amino acids. The CDR3 reads CASSSGGGTQYF. CDR3 nucleotide sequence: TGTGCCAGCAGTTCCGGCGGAGGGACCCAGTACTTC.

J is TRBJ2-3 and V is TRBV19; D may be TRBD2 (5 bases). This CDR3 contains 16 residues. Germline assignment: CDR1 LNHDA and CDR2 SQIVND (reference sequence). V shed 6 bases and J shed 2 bases, with 18 bases lying between them. Here the CDR3 DNA reads TGTGCCAGTAGCCCCCTACCAAAGACTATCACAGATACGCAGTATTTT. This encodes CASSPLPKTITDTQYF.

The chain joins TRBV5-1 to TRBJ1-3; no definite D call. V lost 2 bases, J lost 0 bases, and 9 bases lay in between. This CDR3 is built from 15 residues. Germline CDR1 and CDR2: SGHRS and YFSETQ. As DNA, the CDR3 is TGCGCCAGCAGCTTAGCAGGAGGCTCTGGAAACACCATATATTTT. As protein: CASSLAGGSGNTIYF.

The V call is TRBV9, the J call TRBJ2-1; no clear D. The CDR3 has 16 amino acids. Trimming took 4 bases from V and 0 from J, leaving 14 bases between them. The germline V gene has CDR1 SGDLS and CDR2 YYNGEE. The CDR3 protein is CASSQVWRSSYNEQFF. The DNA for the CDR3 is TGTGCCAGCAGCCAAGTTTGGAGAAGCTCCTACAATGAGCAGTTCTTC.

The chain links TRBV5-1 to TRBJ2-3; D is unresolved. This CDR3 has 15 amino acids. V was clipped by 2 bases and J by 1 base, with 11 bases between them. From germline, CDR1 is SGHRS and CDR2 YFSETQ. Written as DNA, the CDR3 is TGCGCCAGCAGCTTTTACCCAGAAGGCACAGATACGCAGTATTTT. It codes for CASSFYPEGTDTQYF.

This rearrangement joins TRBV30 to TRBJ1-1; 7 bases are a match to TRBD1. The V gene's germline CDR1 is GTSNPN and CDR2 SVGIG (reference sequence). The V segment lost 2 bases and the J segment 1 base; nucleotides outside the gene matches: 13. The CDR3 extends over 17 amino acids. CDR3 loop: CAWSLGSTGAGNTEAFF. The CDR3 DNA reads TGTGCCTGGAGTTTGGGGTCCACAGGGGCTGGGAACACTGAAGCTTTCTTT.

The chain links TRBV6-5 to TRBJ1-5, with D maybe TRBD1 (6 bases). Germline CDR1 is MNHEY and CDR2 is SVGAGI. This CDR3 has 14 amino acids. Trimming took off 6 bases at V and 3 bases at J, with 12 bases between the two ends. CDR3 sequence (DNA): TGTGCCAGCAGATTCAGGGGTATCAATCAGCCCCAGCATTTT. Translating it yields CASRFRGINQPQHF.

The V and J genes are TRBV7-3 and TRBJ2-3, with TRBD2 matching over 14 bases. Germline assignment: CDR1 SGHTA and CDR2 FQGTGA. Trimming at V came to 4 bases and at J to 6 bases, leaving 3 bases not matched to a gene. The CDR3 has 15 amino acids. As DNA, the CDR3 is TGTGCCAGCAGCTCTGGGACTAGCGGGGGCGATACGCAGTATTTT. Its protein is CASSSGTSGGDTQYF.

The chain has TRBV7-9 and TRBJ2-7; 7 positions match TRBD1. This CDR3 has 12 residues. The V segment lost 5 bases and the J segment 5 bases; nucleotides outside the gene matches: 3. Germline lookup yields CDR1 SEHNR and CDR2 FQNEAQ (reference sequence). For the CDR3, the DNA is TGTGCCAGCAGCAAAACAGGGGACGAGCAGTACTTC. Translation: CASSKTGDEQYF.

The chain has TRBV28 and TRBJ1-2; D is unresolved. CDR1 is MDHEN, CDR2 SYDVKM, per germline. The CDR3 spans 13 residues. Trimming removed 6 bases from V and 4 bases from J, with 12 bases in between. In nucleotides, the CDR3 is TGTGCCAGCAGCTCTCAGCGGTTCTATGGCTACACCTTC. Translated: CASSSQRFYGYTF.

This rearrangement joins TRBV12-5 to TRBJ1-4; perhaps TRBD1 as D (6 bases). Germline CDR1 reads LGHNT; CDR2 reads FRNRAP. The V end was cut by 5 bases, the J end by 6 bases, with 13 bases between. This CDR3 has 14 amino acids. In nucleotides, the CDR3 is TGTGCTAGTGGTCCCACAGGGCCGTATGAAAAACTGTTTTTT. Its translation is CASGPTGPYEKLFF.

The chain recombines TRBV28 with TRBJ1-2; possibly TRBD1 for D (6 bases). Between the trimmed V and J ends, which lost 7 bases and 2 bases, there was a span of 14 bases. Germline assignment: CDR1 MDHEN and CDR2 SYDVKM. The CDR3 is 14 residues long. CDR3 nucleotide sequence: TGTGCCAGCACCCAAGGGAGGGGGAACTATGGCTACACCTTC. Its protein product is CASTQGRGNYGYTF.

This clone occurred a few times. V is TRBV12-5 and J is TRBJ2-1, with D possibly TRBD1 on 6 matching bases. V dropped 4 bases and J dropped 2 bases, with 12 bases sitting between them. Germline V gene sequence: CDR1 LGHNT, CDR2 FRNRAP. This CDR3 region has 15 residues. In DNA form, the CDR3 reads TGTGCTAGTGGTTCACAGGGATGGACCTACAATGAGCAGTTCTTC. This codes for CASGSQGWTYNEQFF.

This clone was detected only once. V gene TRBV5-1 combines with J gene TRBJ2-1; possible D gene TRBD2, 7 bases. Trimming stripped 5 bases from V and 9 bases from J, with 15 bases between. The germline V gene has CDR1 SGHRS and CDR2 YFSETQ. This CDR3 spans 13 amino acids. The CDR3 bases are TGCGCCAGCAGGGCTTCGGGGGGCGGTGAGCAGTTCTTC. Amino acids: CASRASGGGEQFF.